This T cell receptor (beta chain) is drawn from a study of blood T cell repertoires in COVID-19. Original data processing: Nucleated cell number was recorded as an estimate derived from reference gene primer amplification. Assay used: immunoSEQ multiplex PCR; TCRdb lists only in-frame clones, some missing. V and J calls and clone size are those listed in that table; D and trimming were worked out from the DNA. This repertoire shows 150,000 to 200,000 clones, around 80% found once; its top ten account for roughly 13%. This clone was found many times. Trimming removed 4 bases from V and 5 bases from J; junction bases left unmatched: 2. Germline V gene sequence: CDR1 SNHLY, CDR2 FYNNEI. The CDR3 loop spans 14 amino acids.

V is TRBV2 and J is TRBJ1-5, with 10 nucleotides matching TRBD1. The receptor comes from a man aged 45-60 years who had recovered from COVID-19. The sample taken for sequencing was peripheral blood. CDR3 sequence: CASSVDRGYQPQHF. Written as DNA, the CDR3 is TGTGCCAGCAGTGTGGACAGGGGGTATCAGCCCCAGCATTTT.